These 15 T cell receptor beta chains came from one sample sequenced in a study of blood T cell repertoires in COVID-19. Here immunoSEQ multiplex PCR was the method, and the copy in TCRdb shows in-frame clones only, minus some. The table records roughly 200,000 clones, approximately 83% of them present only once. The sample consisted of peripheral blood. The receptors shown here come from a man aged 55 to 70 with acute or convalescent COVID-19.

This chain connects TRBV6-5 to TRBJ2-7, with 11 bases aligning to TRBD1. There are 15 residues in the CDR3. The germline CDR1 and CDR2 sequences are MNHEY and SVGAGI. The junction had 9 bases not matched to a gene; V was cut back by 6 bases and J by 5 bases. Here the CDR3 reads CASRPWTGGKNEQYF. The CDR3 DNA sequence: TGTGCCAGCAGGCCTTGGACAGGGGGCAAGAACGAGCAGTACTTC.

The chain uses TRBV9 and TRBJ2-3; 9 nucleotides line up with TRBD1. Germline CDR1 and CDR2: SGDLS and YYNGEE. The CDR3 is 14 residues long. J gave up 4 bases and V 3 bases, and 3 bases lay outside the gene matches. CDR3 sequence reads: CASSADRGADTQYF. As DNA, the CDR3 is TGTGCCAGCAGCGCGGACAGGGGAGCAGATACGCAGTATTTT.

The J gene is TRBJ1-5, the V gene TRBV4-3, with unresolved D. Trimming took 1 base from V and 2 from J, leaving 9 bases between them. CDR1 is LGHNA, CDR2 YSLEER, per germline. The CDR3 totals 15 residues. CDR3 sequence reads: CASSQAAQGNQPQHF. CDR3 coding DNA: TGCGCCAGCAGCCAAGCTGCCCAGGGCAATCAGCCCCAGCATTTT.

V is TRBV6-2 or TRBV6-3 and J is TRBJ2-1; maybe TRBD2 (6 bases). The V gene lost 8 bases and the J gene lost 9 bases, with 14 bases spanning the gap. Germline CDR1 MNHEY, CDR2 SVGEGT. The CDR3 contains 12 residues. The CDR3 coding sequence is TGTGCCAGCGGCCCGGGAGTAGGTGAGCAGTTCTTC. The encoded protein is CASGPGVGEQFF.

The chain combines TRBV5-1 with TRBJ1-1; unclear D gene. The V end was cut by 5 bases, the J end by 1 base, with 15 bases between. Germline loops: CDR1 SGHRS, CDR2 YFSETQ. The CDR3 covers 15 residues. The chain's CDR3 is CASSRLGGENTEAFF. Here the CDR3 DNA reads TGCGCCAGCAGTCGGTTGGGCGGGGAGAACACTGAAGCTTTCTTT.

The V call is TRBV29-1, the J call TRBJ2-1, with 10 nucleotides matching TRBD2. CDR1 SQVTM and CDR2 ANQGSEA come from the germline V gene. Unmatched junction bases numbered 8, after V lost 3 bases and J lost 9 bases. There are 14 residues in the CDR3. CDR3 sequence: CSVEVLAGVGEQFF. CDR3 DNA: TGCAGCGTTGAGGTTCTAGCGGGAGTAGGTGAGCAGTTCTTC.

In its sample, this clone was seen once. The chain joins TRBV5-8 to TRBJ1-1, with a possible D match to TRBD1 (5 bases). Germline V gene sequence: CDR1 SGHTS, CDR2 YDEGEE. The ends were cut back, 2 bases at V and 5 bases at J, with 7 bases in the middle. This CDR3 is 12 amino acids long. This CDR3 is CASSFRGTEAFF. The CDR3 DNA follows: TGTGCCAGCAGCTTTAGGGGTACTGAAGCTTTCTTT.

The genes are TRBV7-8 and TRBJ2-7, with 8 bases identical to TRBD2. The CDR3 has 16 residues. V lost 0 bases, J lost 0 bases, and 4 bases stayed unmatched. Germline CDR1 and CDR2: SGHVS and FQNEAQ. CDR3 DNA: TGTGCCAGCAGCTTAGCCCGGGCGGGAGGCTCCTACGAGCAGTACTTC. Amino acids: CASSLARAGGSYEQYF. Using reference TRBV7-8 and TRBJ2-7 for the parts outside the CDR3, the full variable domain is GAGVSQSPRYKVAKRGQDVALRCDPISGHVSLFWYQQALGQGPEFLTYFQNEAQLDKSGLPSDRFFAERPEGSVSTLKIQRTQQEDSAVYLCASSLARAGGSYEQYFGPGTRLTVT.

The genes are TRBV5-8 and TRBJ2-1; 15 bases map to TRBD2. In germline, CDR1 is SGHTS, CDR2 YDEGEE. The CDR3 has 16 amino acids. The ends lost 7 bases at V and 8 bases at J; junction bases unmatched: 10. CDR3 amino acids: CASEVGLAGGSHEQFF. CDR3 sequence (DNA): TGTGCCAGCGAAGTCGGACTAGCGGGAGGGTCCCATGAGCAGTTCTTC.

The chain employs TRBV28 and TRBJ1-2, with D unclear. CDR3 size: 12 residues. V lost 11 bases and J lost 5, with 15 bases in between. From germline, CDR1 is MDHEN and CDR2 SYDVKM. The chain's CDR3 is CASGAETYGYTF. CDR3 sequence (DNA): TGTGCCTCGGGAGCAGAAACTTATGGCTACACCTTC.

Comments on this clone: The sample contains more than one DNA sequence encoding this CDR3. This chain joins TRBV18 and TRBJ1-5; D is ambiguous. Trimming cost V 3 bases and J 4 bases, with 7 bases left between them. This CDR3 has 13 amino acids. The germline CDR1 and CDR2 sequences are KGHSH and LQKENI. CDR3 sequence: CASSPGENQPQHF. In nucleotides, the CDR3 is TGTGCCAGCTCACCCGGAGAGAATCAGCCCCAGCATTTT.

The V gene is TRBV28, the J gene TRBJ1-2; no firm D call. In germline, CDR1 is MDHEN, CDR2 SYDVKM. Trimming took 7 bases from V and 2 from J, leaving 17 bases between them. The CDR3 is 15 amino acids. CDR3 region: CASTLGAAGNYGYTF. CDR3 nucleotide sequence: TGTGCCAGCACATTGGGAGCGGCAGGCAACTATGGCTACACCTTC.

V usage is TRBV30 and J usage is TRBJ2-3; 9 bases match TRBD2. Trimming at V came to 2 bases and at J to 3 bases, leaving 9 bases not matched to a gene. The germline gives CDR1 GTSNPN, CDR2 SVGIG (reference sequence). The CDR3 is 16 residues long. CDR3 residues: CAWSMGTSRETDTQYF. The CDR3 nucleotides are TGTGCCTGGAGTATGGGGACTAGCAGAGAAACAGATACGCAGTATTTT. The complete variable domain, with remaining parts taken from reference TRBV30 and TRBJ2-3, reads SQTIHQWPATLVQPVGSPLSLECTVEGTSNPNLYWYRQAAGRGLQLLFYSVGIGQISSEVPQNLSASRPQDRQFILSSKKLLLSDSGFYLCAWSMGTSRETDTQYFGPGTRLTVL.

This sequence joins TRBV5-5 and TRBJ1-4, with 10 bases matching TRBD1. J gave up 8 bases and V 1 base, and 5 bases lay outside the gene matches. The CDR3 consists of 15 residues. The germline gives CDR1 SGHKS, CDR2 YYEKEE (reference sequence). The CDR3 protein is CASSLPGQGWEKLFF. CDR3 coding DNA: TGTGCCAGCAGCTTGCCGGGACAGGGGTGGGAAAAACTGTTTTTT.

The gene calls are TRBV27 and TRBJ2-7, with 13 nucleotides matching TRBD2. This CDR3 has 15 amino acids. Germline trimming cut 5 bases from V and 6 bases from J; bases unmatched to any gene: 7. Germline CDR1 is MNHEY and CDR2 is SMNVEV (reference sequence). CDR3 region: CASSPALAGGLEQYF. In DNA form, the CDR3 reads TGTGCCAGCAGTCCGGCACTAGCGGGAGGGCTCGAGCAGTACTTC.